This entry describes one TCR beta chain. The CDR3 has 16 residues. The V and J ends lost 5 bases and 2 bases respectively, with 18 bases between them. Germline V gene lookup returns CDR1 SGHAT and CDR2 FQNNGV. This sample was included in a study of cytomegalovirus exposure and HLA in healthy donors. TCRdb's table, derived via immunoSEQ multiplex PCR, lists solely in-frame clones and lacks some. The sample shows over 200,000 clones, roughly 88% of them seen only once. The sample comprised PBMCs. This chain connects TRBV11-2 to TRBJ1-1, with D possibly matching TRBD1 (5 bases). This clonotype was sampled from a woman under 30 in good health and CMV-seronegative. CDR3 sequence: CASSTTGVSENTEAFF. The CDR3, as DNA: TGTGCCAGCAGCACAACGGGGGTCTCTGAAAACACTGAAGCTTTCTTT.